These T cell receptor beta chains were read from a single sample in a study of cytomegalovirus exposure and HLA in healthy donors. Measured with immunoSEQ multiplex PCR; TCRdb has only the in-frame clones, and not every one. The sample carries under 55,000 clones, about two thirds recorded once. The sequenced material came from PBMCs. The receptor set was obtained from a woman aged 30 to 39 in good health and CMV-seronegative. The CDR3 runs from the conserved cysteine through the conserved F or W. D genes are given only for firm matches. Some rows have no size entry. The others give once, few or many, or a class for an expanded clone.

TRBV29-1,NA,TRBJ1-3,NA,TGCAGCGTTGATCTCCCGGGAAACACCATATATTTT,CSVDLPGNTIYF
TRBV12-5,NA,TRBJ1-5,TRBD1,TGTGCTAGTGGTTTGGCTCCTCTTGACAGGGTTGGTCAGCCCCAGCATTTT,CASGLAPLDRVGQPQHF
TRBV5-1,NA,TRBJ1-3,NA,TGCGCCAGCAGCTTCGGTGACTCTGGAAACACCATATATTTT,CASSFGDSGNTIYF
TRBV7-8,NA,TRBJ2-1,TRBD1,TGTGCCAGCAGCCTCGGGGACAGGCTGGCGTCTTCCCATTACAATGAGCAGTTCTTC,CASSLGDRLASSHYNEQFF
TRBV5-1,NA,TRBJ2-1,NA,TGCGCCAGCAGTAGAAGTGGAGGGCCGGGCAATGAGCAGTTCTTC,CASSRSGGPGNEQFF
TRBV30,once,TRBJ1-5,TRBD1,TGTGCCTGGAGTGAAGCGGGACAGGCGAGGCAGCCCCAGCATTTT,CAWSEAGQARQPQHF
TRBV30,NA,TRBJ1-5,NA,TGTGCCTGGAGTCAGAAACGGGGTTGGCAGCCCCAGCATTTT,CAWSQKRGWQPQHF
TRBV2,NA,TRBJ2-7,NA,TGTGCCAGCAGTGAAAGCTACTACGAGCAGTACTTC,CASSESYYEQYF
TRBV6-6,NA,TRBJ2-1,NA,TGTGCCAGCAGTTACTCCGAGGAGGGCAATGAGCAGTTCTTC,CASSYSEEGNEQFF
TRBV29-1,NA,TRBJ2-5,TRBD1,TGCAGCGTTGAAAAACAGGGGCTAACTCAAGAGACCCAGTACTTC,CSVEKQGLTQETQYF
TRBV9,few,TRBJ2-2,NA,TGTGCCAGCAGCGTAGGTCCAGATGGCGGGGAGCTGTTTTTT,CASSVGPDGGELFF
TRBV28,NA,TRBJ1-5,NA,TGTGCCAGCAGTTTAGGCAGGAATGGCAATCAGCCCCAGCATTTT,CASSLGRNGNQPQHF
TRBV19,few,TRBJ2-7,NA,TGTGCCAGACCCAAACAGGGCGGCCACGAGCAGTACTTC,CARPKQGGHEQYF
TRBV27,NA,TRBJ1-5,NA,TGTGCCAGCAGACTTACAGGGTATGGTCAGCCCCAGCATTTT,CASRLTGYGQPQHF
TRBV5-6,once,TRBJ2-2,NA,TGTGCCAGCAGCTTTCTCCGGGCCGGGGAGCTGTTTTTT,CASSFLRAGELFF
TRBV27,NA,TRBJ2-7,NA,TGTGCCAGCAGTTTACGGCGGGATGGTTACGAGCAGTACTTC,CASSLRRDGYEQYF
TRBV5-6,NA,TRBJ1-2,NA,TGTGCCAGCAGCCCTACAGGTTCTAACTATGGCTACACCTTC,CASSPTGSNYGYTF
TRBV6-5,NA,TRBJ1-2,NA,TGTGCCAGCAGTTACGCGACAGGAGGAAACTATGGCTACACCTTC,CASSYATGGNYGYTF
TRBV27,NA,TRBJ2-7,TRBD2,TGTGCCAGCAGTTTTTCTAGCGGGGTCTACGAGCAGTACTTC,CASSFSSGVYEQYF
TRBV6-6,NA,TRBJ1-1,TRBD1,TGTGCCAGCGAGGCAGGGGGGTTTCGGCCTGAAGCTTTCTTT,CASEAGGFRPEAFF
TRBV7-9,NA,TRBJ2-7,NA,TGTGCCAGCAGCTATAATTACGAGCAGTACTTC,CASSYNYEQYF
TRBV2,NA,TRBJ2-3,TRBD2,TGTGCCAGCAGCGTACTAGCGGGGGTTCCAGATACGCAGTATTTT,CASSVLAGVPDTQYF
TRBV5-4,NA,TRBJ1-1,NA,TGTGCCAGCAGGGACTTTCGGTCAGTCACTGAAGCTTTCTTT,CASRDFRSVTEAFF
TRBV5-1,few,TRBJ1-2,NA,TGCGCCAGCAGCTTGCTAGACCGAGTCAGCGGCTACACCTTC,CASSLLDRVSGYTF
TRBV6-6,NA,TRBJ2-7,NA,TGTGCCAGCAGCCTCCCGACAGACCCCGAGCAGTACTTC,CASSLPTDPEQYF
TRBV10-3,NA,TRBJ1-1,TRBD1,TGTGCCATCACCATGACAGGGGGAACTGAAGCTTTCTTT,CAITMTGGTEAFF
TRBV28,NA,TRBJ1-2,TRBD1,TGTGCCAGCGCCCCTCCGGGACAGGGCTATGGCTACACCTTC,CASAPPGQGYGYTF
TRBV19,NA,TRBJ2-7,TRBD1,TGTGCCAGTAGTAAAGGGACAGGTCGGTACGAGCAGTACTTC,CASSKGTGRYEQYF
TRBV29-1,NA,TRBJ2-6,NA,TGCAGCGTTCTACAGGGAACAGGGGCCAACGTCCTGACTTTC,CSVLQGTGANVLTF
TRBV5-6,NA,TRBJ1-1,NA,TGTGCCAGCAGCTTCGACAGGAACACTGAAGCTTTCTTT,CASSFDRNTEAFF
TRBV15,NA,TRBJ2-1,TRBD1,TGTGCCACCAGCAGAGGGGACAGGGAAAATGAGCAGTTCTTC,CATSRGDRENEQFF